These 10 T cell receptor beta chains came from one sample sequenced in a study of molecular identifiers for immune sequencing clone quantification. MiXCR, applied by TCRdb to the PCR reads, yields one record per CDR3 protein. The sample lists a few hundred thousand distinct CDR3 sequences; 24% were seen once. Sequencing was done on a sample of naive CD8+ T cells from blood, with Jurkat cell RNA spiked in. Stated subset: FACS-sorted CD8+CD4-CCR7+CD45RA+ naive T cells. These receptors originate from a human donor in good health. Some libraries in this study had Jurkat cell RNA spiked in.

J is TRBJ1-1 and V is TRBV25-1; 7 bases align to TRBD1. The CDR3 loop spans 14 amino acids. V was pared by 4 bases and J by 5 bases, with 7 bases of the junction left unmatched. The germline V gene has CDR1 MGHDK and CDR2 SYGVNS. CDR3 in amino acids: CASSAPETGTEAFF. CDR3 bases: TGTGCCAGCAGTGCCCCCGAGACAGGGACTGAAGCTTTCTTT.

This clonotype was counted only a few times. The rearrangement uses TRBV19 and TRBJ2-2, with 8 bases aligning to TRBD2. The CDR3 sequence is 15 residues long. V trimming: 5 bases; J trimming: 6 bases; junction bases outside the gene matches: 8. The germline gives CDR1 LNHDA, CDR2 SQIVND (reference sequence). The CDR3 bases are TGTGCCAGTAGTCTCACTAGCGGTATGTCCGGGGAGCTGTTTTTT. It codes for CASSLTSGMSGELFF.

There are a few counts of this clonotype. J is TRBJ2-1 and V is TRBV13; D ambiguous. This CDR3 spans 13 amino acids. Per germline, CDR1 PRHDT and CDR2 FYEKMQ (reference sequence). Deletions cut 2 bases from V and 5 bases from J, with 7 bases between. The CDR3 DNA follows: TGTGCCAGCAGCTTAAGACTGGACAATGAGCAGTTCTTC. Translating gives CASSLRLDNEQFF.

This clonotype was recorded a few times. The chain couples TRBV4-1 to TRBJ1-4; D may be TRBD1 (5 bases). The V end lost 3 bases, the J end lost 8 bases, and 16 bases lay between the germline ends. Germline-derived CDR1 and CDR2 are MGHRA and YSYEKL. CDR3 length: 15 amino acids. This CDR3 is CASSQGVGLSEKLFF. CDR3 DNA: TGCGCCAGCAGCCAGGGGGTGGGTTTGTCGGAAAAACTGTTTTTT.

V usage is TRBV4-3 and J usage is TRBJ2-6; D gene unclear. CDR3 size: 15 residues. V lost 0 bases, J lost 1 base, and 4 bases lay in between. Germline lookup yields CDR1 LGHNA and CDR2 YSLEER. The CDR3 reads CASSQDMSGANVLTF. The DNA of the CDR3 is TGCGCCAGCAGCCAAGATATGTCTGGGGCCAACGTCCTGACTTTC.

The J gene is TRBJ2-7, the V gene TRBV19, with D tentatively TRBD2 (6 bases). The V gene's germline CDR1 is LNHDA and CDR2 SQIVND (reference sequence). V lost 9 bases, J lost 3 bases, and 15 bases lay in between. This CDR3 comprises 13 residues. CDR3 in amino acids: CASSAGMGYEQYF. DNA of the CDR3: TGTGCCAGCAGTGCGGGGATGGGCTACGAGCAGTACTTC. Drawing the rest from reference TRBV19 and TRBJ2-7, the complete variable domain is DGGITQSPKYLFRKEGQNVTLSCEQNLNHDAMYWYRQDPGQGLRLIYYSQIVNDFQKGDIAEGYSVSREKKESFPLTVTSAQKNPTAFYLCASSAGMGYEQYFGPGTRLTVT.

A remark on this clonotype: A single base separates this from a much larger clone, so it may be a read error. Lacking the conserved final phenylalanine or tryptophan, this CDR3 likely reflects a read error. The chain employs TRBV7-9 and TRBJ1-4, with D unclear. This CDR3 has 13 amino acids. V lost 2 bases and J lost 13, with 14 bases in between. Germline-derived CDR1 and CDR2 are SEHNR and FQNEAQ (reference sequence). Here the CDR3 DNA reads TGTGCCAGCAGCTTAATCTCGGAGAATGGACTGTTTTGT. Protein product: CASSLISENGLFC.

This clonotype was recorded many times. This sequence joins TRBV3-1 and TRBJ1-5; no firm D call. Trimming cost V 0 bases and J 4 bases, with 1 base left between them. This CDR3 region has 12 residues. Looked up from germline, CDR1 is LGHDT and CDR2 is YNNKEL (reference sequence). In DNA, the CDR3 is TGTGCCAGCAGCCAAGAGAATCAGCCCCAGCATTTT. Protein sequence: CASSQENQPQHF.

The chain joins TRBV20-1 to TRBJ2-5; 10 bases match TRBD1. Unmatched junction bases numbered 7, after V lost 3 bases and J lost 3 bases. This CDR3 has 15 residues. The germline gives CDR1 DFQATT, CDR2 SNEGSKA (reference sequence). The CDR3 DNA reads as TGCAGTGCTAGTCCAATGGGACAGGGGAAAGAGACCCAGTACTTC. The encoded protein is CSASPMGQGKETQYF.

In DNA, the CDR3 is TGCGCCAGCAGCTTCAGGGAAATGAACACTGAAGCTTTCTTT. Residues: CASSFREMNTEAFF. The chain couples TRBV5-1 to TRBJ1-1, with D perhaps TRBD1 (5 bases). The germline V and J ends were trimmed by 2 bases and 0 bases, with 8 bases remaining between them. Germline loops: CDR1 SGHRS, CDR2 YFSETQ. The CDR3 extends over 14 amino acids.